A selection of T cell receptor beta chains follows, all from one sample in a study of T cells in Graves' hyperthyroidism and ophthalmopathy. Each CDR3 protein gets one entry after TCRdb re-called the multiplex PCR reads with MiXCR. The table includes about 700,000 distinct CDR3 sequences, 14% detected once. The sequenced sample consisted of blood. These receptor sequences come from a woman aged 18-29 years with Graves' hyperthyroidism. The CDR3 runs from the conserved cysteine through the conserved F or W. A D gene is named only where the DNA matches it firmly. Some rows mark clone size as missing; the rest say once, few, many or name a class of expanded clone.

clone_size	v_call	j_call	cdr3_length	d_call	cdr3_nt	cdr3_aa
many	TRBV30	TRBJ1-3	16	-	TGTGCCTGGAGTGGGGACGCGGCTAGCTCTGGAAACACCATATATTTT	CAWSGDAASSGNTIYF
many	TRBV7-9	TRBJ2-3	12	-	TGTGCCAGCAGCGGGAGTTCAGATACGCAGTATTTT	CASSGSSDTQYF
-	TRBV13	TRBJ2-7	17	TRBD1	TGTGCCAGCAGCTCACAACTTACTACCGGGGACAGACACGAGCAGTACTTC	CASSSQLTTGDRHEQYF
many	TRBV30	TRBJ2-2	15	TRBD2	TGTGCCTGGAGTGTCAGAGGGAGGGACACCGGGGAGCTGTTTTTT	CAWSVRGRDTGELFF
many	TRBV12-3/TRBV12-4	TRBJ2-1	16	TRBD2	TGTGCCAGCAGTCCTCCGGGACTAGCGGGAATGAATGAGCAGTTCTTC	CASSPPGLAGMNEQFF
many	TRBV7-2	TRBJ2-7	15	-	TGTGCCAGCAGCTTAGCTGGGGGGATGGCCTACGAGCAGTACTTC	CASSLAGGMAYEQYF
many	TRBV30	TRBJ2-7	18	TRBD2	TGTGCCTGGAGTGTACAAGCTAGCGGACTACCCGCGGGGTACGAGCAGTACTTC	CAWSVQASGLPAGYEQYF
-	TRBV10-2	TRBJ2-3	14	-	TGCGCCAGCAGCCGGGACTGGGTGTTAGATACGCAGTATTTT	CASSRDWVLDTQYF
many	TRBV7-8	TRBJ1-5	13	-	TGTGCCAGCAGCTCGTGGACCAATCAGCCCCAGCATTTT	CASSSWTNQPQHF
many	TRBV11-2	TRBJ2-3	16	TRBD2	TGTGCCAGCAGCCCCCCGACTAGCGGGAGGCCCGATACGCAGTATTTT	CASSPPTSGRPDTQYF